This TCR beta chain was sequenced in a study of T-cell memory formation after mild COVID-19. The 5'RACE method, run with constant-segment primers, produced TCR alpha and TCR beta cDNA libraries (carrying sample barcodes and UMIs). MiXCR was run by TCRdb on the 5' RACE reads, yielding one entry per CDR3 protein. This table has under 700,000 distinct CDR3 sequences, roughly 22% appearing once. This clonotype was seen at least ten times. The target antigen is unknown. Study outcomes and limitations: Prior to infection, memory already included some responding clones, suggesting cross-reactive memory joined.

The CDR3 totals 16 residues. The trim removed 5 bases at V and 3 bases at J, leaving 10 bases unmatched. Per germline, CDR1 MGHRA and CDR2 YSYEKL. The rearrangement uses TRBV4-1 and TRBJ2-3, with 8 bases matching TRBD2. This sequence was found in an adult woman who had mild COVID-19 (a few samples of this study predate the infection). Cell type and time point are not known. What was sequenced was PBMCs or a T cell subset sorted from them (not recorded which). The CDR3 sequence: CASSNREGSGTDTQYF. The CDR3 DNA follows: TGCGCCAGCAGCAACCGGGAGGGCAGTGGAACAGATACGCAGTATTTT.